This TCR beta chain was identified during a study of control samples from healthy donors and cancer patients. V was clipped by 4 bases and J by 4 bases; unmatched bases: 2. Germline V gene lookup returns CDR1 SGHNT and CDR2 YYREEE (reference sequence). This CDR3 comprises 13 residues. The method was immunoSEQ multiplex PCR; TCRdb's version includes in-frame clones alone and lacks a portion of them. The sample has over 150,000 clones; 90% to 95% are singletons. The sequencing input was blood. This TCR was sampled from a woman under 30 in good health. The gene calls are TRBV5-4 and TRBJ1-1, with 9 bases lining up with TRBD1. The CDR3 is CASSRTGVTEAFF. The DNA of the CDR3 is TGTGCCAGCAGCCGGACAGGGGTCACTGAAGCTTTCTTT. Filled out from reference TRBV5-4 and TRBJ1-1, the complete variable domain reads ETGVTQSPTHLIKTRGQQVTLRCSSQSGHNTVSWYQQALGQGPQFIFQYYREEENGRGNFPPRFSGLQFPNYSSELNVNALELDDSALYLCASSRTGVTEAFFGQGTRLTVV.